The 30 T cell receptor beta chains presented below share a single source sample, sequenced in a study of T cells in Graves' hyperthyroidism and ophthalmopathy. TCR beta CDR3 regions were amplified from RNA. Initially, a first-round RT-PCR of the TCR CDR3 employed the HTBI primer set. A single record per CDR3 protein comes from TCRdb applying MiXCR to the multiplex PCR reads. The table lists over 450,000 distinct CDR3 sequences, roughly 14% of them singletons, with 15% to 20% in the top ten. The source material was blood. The origin of the receptors is a woman aged 18-29 years with Graves' hyperthyroidism.

This clonotype was observed many times. The rearrangement uses TRBV2 and TRBJ2-1; D could derive from TRBD1 or TRBD2 (5 bases each). Germline lookup yields CDR1 SNHLY and CDR2 FYNNEI. The V gene lost 4 bases and the J gene lost 9 bases, with 22 bases spanning the gap. This CDR3 contains 16 residues. Here the CDR3 DNA reads TGTGCCAGCAGTGGGGGACGAACTCTAGGGGCCGGTGAGCAGTTCTTC. It yields the protein CASSGGRTLGAGEQFF.

This clonotype was seen repeatedly, ten times or more. V gene TRBV19 combines with J gene TRBJ2-7, with D uncertain. Germline-derived CDR1 and CDR2 are LNHDA and SQIVND (reference sequence). CDR3 size: 15 residues. V lost 5 bases and J 0 bases, leaving 14 bases between the germline ends. As DNA, the CDR3 is TGTGCCAGTAGTGCGTTACTCCACGTCTCCTACGAGCAGTACTTC. Its translation: CASSALLHVSYEQYF.

This clonotype was detected many times. Here the CDR3 reads CASSPHNTAEALHF. The CDR3 DNA is TGTGCCAGCAGTCCCCACAATACGGCCGAGGCCCTCCACTTT. The V gene is TRBV27, the J gene TRBJ1-6; D is undetermined. From germline, CDR1 is MNHEY and CDR2 SMNVEV (reference sequence). V lost 5 bases to trimming and J lost 14 bases, with 19 bases between them. The CDR3 runs to 14 residues.

The chain's CDR3 is CAWSVQGAMGETQYF. The CDR3 DNA follows: TGTGCCTGGAGTGTACAGGGGGCCATGGGGGAGACCCAGTACTTC. The rearrangement uses TRBV30 and TRBJ2-5; TRBD1 matches 9 bases. Germline V gives CDR1 GTSNPN, CDR2 SVGIG (reference sequence). Unmatched junction bases numbered 7, after V lost 0 bases and J lost 5 bases. The CDR3 spans 15 residues.

This clonotype was picked up many times. The chain employs TRBV6-1 and TRBJ1-1; D may be TRBD1 (5 bases). The CDR3 loop spans 13 amino acids. Germline V gene data show CDR1 as MNHNS and CDR2 as SASEGT. V lost 7 bases and J lost 7, with 16 bases in between. CDR3: CASIGAILGEAFF. CDR3 DNA: TGTGCCAGCATTGGGGCCATACTAGGTGAAGCTTTCTTT.

This clonotype occurred many times. This chain joins TRBV12-3 or TRBV12-4 and TRBJ2-5, with 12 bases fitting TRBD2. Unmatched junction bases numbered 6, after V lost 6 bases and J lost 4 bases. This CDR3 has 15 amino acids. CDR3 region: CASRLTSGRLETQYF. The CDR3 nucleotides are TGTGCCAGCAGACTAACTAGCGGGAGGTTAGAGACCCAGTACTTC.

There are many counts of this clonotype. The J gene is TRBJ2-3, the V gene TRBV7-9; the D is unclear. Germline CDR1 is SEHNR and CDR2 is FQNEAQ (reference sequence). The CDR3 extends over 14 amino acids. V shed 3 bases and J shed 2 bases, with 9 bases lying between them. DNA for the CDR3: TGTGCCAGCAGCTTTCTCCCAGACACAGATACGCAGTATTTT. It is translated as CASSFLPDTDTQYF.

The chain carries TRBV20-1 and TRBJ2-1; 8 nucleotides match TRBD2. Unmatched junction bases numbered 7, after V lost 6 bases and J lost 0 bases. CDR3 size: 15 residues. The germline CDR1 and CDR2 sequences are DFQATT and SNEGSKA (reference sequence). CDR3 sequence: CSATLAGSSYNEQFF. DNA of the CDR3: TGCAGTGCGACCTTAGCGGGGAGCTCCTACAATGAGCAGTTCTTC.

The rearrangement links TRBV6-5 to TRBJ2-6; TRBD2 matches at 11 bases. Germline trimming cut 1 base from V and 4 bases from J; bases unmatched to any gene: 18. CDR3 length equals 22 residues. Germline V gene data show CDR1 as MNHEY and CDR2 as SVGAGI. The CDR3 DNA is TGTGCCAGCAGTTACTTAGGTAGCGGGAGGGCCGACAGTCGCGCCGGGGCCAACGTCCTGACTTTC. Translating it yields CASSYLGSGRADSRAGANVLTF.

This clonotype was seen repeatedly, ten times or more. The chain is built from TRBV6-6 and TRBJ1-6; no firm D call. The V gene lost 1 base and the J gene lost 7 bases, with 20 bases spanning the gap. The CDR3 covers 18 residues. Per the germline V gene, CDR1 is MNHNY and CDR2 is SVGAGI (reference sequence). The CDR3: CASSYYSGGRTHNSPLHF. In DNA, the CDR3 is TGTGCCAGCAGTTACTACTCTGGAGGGCGCACCCACAATTCACCCCTCCACTTT.

This clonotype showed up just a few times. The CDR3 DNA sequence: TGTGCCAGCACCGTTGGACAGGGGGGCGGCTACACCTTC. It specifies CASTVGQGGGYTF. This chain links TRBV25-1 with TRBJ1-2, with 10 bases identical to TRBD1. The junction had 7 bases not matched to a gene; V was cut back by 7 bases and J by 8 bases. Germline CDR1 and CDR2: MGHDK and SYGVNS. The CDR3 contains 13 residues.

This clonotype has a count of ten or more. V is TRBV7-3 and J is TRBJ1-1; D is ambiguous. Per the germline V gene, CDR1 is SGHTA and CDR2 is FQGTGA. V gave up 4 bases and J gave up 2 bases, with 11 bases separating them. This CDR3 has 14 residues. CDR3 coding DNA: TGTGCCAGCAGCTCACTAACACTCAACACTGAAGCTTTCTTT. Translated, it gives CASSSLTLNTEAFF.

The rearrangement joins TRBV9 to TRBJ2-1; 7 positions match TRBD1. After removal of 4 bases from V and 1 base from J, the junction contained 5 bases not matched to a gene. The length of the CDR3 is 15 residues. CDR1 and CDR2 from the germline V gene are SGDLS and YYNGEE. This CDR3 reads CASSTRQGSYNEQFF. CDR3 nucleotide sequence: TGTGCCAGCAGCACCCGACAGGGATCCTACAATGAGCAGTTCTTC.

The sample holds many counts of this clonotype. The V and J genes are TRBV5-1 and TRBJ2-3; unclear D gene. The CDR3 is 16 residues long. The germline V gene has CDR1 SGHRS and CDR2 YFSETQ. The V gene lost 0 bases and the J gene lost 1 base, with 12 bases spanning the gap. DNA for the CDR3: TGCGCCAGCAGCTTGGAACCCCTTGACGGCACAGATACGCAGTATTTT. Protein: CASSLEPLDGTDTQYF.

This chain uses TRBV5-1 with TRBJ1-1; D perhaps matches TRBD1 (5 bases). V was shortened by 4 bases and J by 4 bases, with 17 bases between the two germline ends. The germline V gene encodes CDR1 SGHRS and CDR2 YFSETQ. The CDR3 runs 15 residues. CDR3 in amino acids: CASSGGGSEVTEAFF. CDR3 sequence (DNA): TGCGCCAGCAGCGGGGGGGGGTCCGAGGTCACTGAAGCTTTCTTT.

This clonotype was detected many times. The CDR3 protein is CASTGQLYNEQFF. In DNA, the CDR3 is TGTGCCAGCACGGGACAACTCTACAATGAGCAGTTCTTC. This sequence joins TRBV2 and TRBJ2-1, with D maybe TRBD1 (6 bases). Germline V CDR1 and CDR2: SNHLY, FYNNEI. Trimming removed 7 bases from V and 3 bases from J, with 10 bases in between. The CDR3 spans 13 residues.

This clonotype was counted between two and nine times. This likely comes from a read error, as the CDR3 has no conserved phenylalanine or tryptophan at its end. The rearrangement uses TRBV18 and TRBJ1-1, with 11 bases fitting TRBD1. This CDR3 region has 13 residues. In germline, CDR1 is KGHSH, CDR2 LQKENI. J gave up 6 bases and V 4 bases, and 1 base lay outside the gene matches. CDR3 nucleotide sequence: TGTGCCAGCTCACGGGGACAGGGGGCTGAAGCTTTCCTT. Amino acid sequence: CASSRGQGAEAFL.

This clonotype was seen only a few times. The chain's CDR3 is CASSQMERINTGELFF. The CDR3 nucleotides read TGTGCCAGCAGCCAGATGGAGCGGATAAACACCGGGGAGCTGTTTTTT. The chain uses TRBV27 and TRBJ2-2; D perhaps matches TRBD2 (5 bases). The germline CDR1 and CDR2 sequences are MNHEY and SMNVEV (reference sequence). With 6 bases removed from V and 2 bases from J, the gap between germline ends came to 16 bases. The CDR3 is made up of 16 amino acids.

Comments on this clonotype: This is likely a read error, given that the CDR3 carries no conserved phenylalanine or tryptophan at its end. The chain couples TRBV9 to TRBJ2-1; the D gene is possibly TRBD2 (6 bases). Germline V gene sequence: CDR1 SGDLS, CDR2 YYNGEE. With 5 bases removed from V and 1 base from J, the gap between germline ends came to 13 bases. This CDR3 spans 15 amino acids. Here the CDR3 DNA reads TGTGCCAGCAGTGAGTCGGGAGAATCCTACAATGAGCAGTTCCTC. Protein: CASSESGESYNEQFL.

The J gene is TRBJ2-7, the V gene TRBV7-2; D perhaps matches TRBD1 (5 bases). Trimming took 10 bases from V and 0 from J, leaving 16 bases between them. The CDR3 contains 14 residues. Germline lookup yields CDR1 SGHTA and CDR2 FQGNSA. The CDR3, as DNA: TGTGCCACCGGATCGACAGAGCCCTCCTACGAGCAGTACGTC. This sequence encodes CATGSTEPSYEQYV.

This clonotype appeared a few times. A much larger clone sits a single nucleotide away, making a read error possible. This chain connects TRBV3-1 to TRBJ2-1; 8 bases are a match to TRBD1. This CDR3 comprises 16 residues. The junction had 12 bases not matched to a gene; V was cut back by 2 bases and J by 9 bases. Germline V gene lookup returns CDR1 LGHDT and CDR2 YNNKEL (reference sequence). The CDR3 region has the DNA TGTGCCAGCAGCCAATGGCAGGGGGCCTCTTTCAGTGAGCAGTTCTTC. It yields the protein CASSQWQGASFSEQFF.

The sample holds a few counts of this clonotype. The chain combines TRBV6-1 with TRBJ1-1, with 8 bases aligning to TRBD1. This CDR3 comprises 16 residues. Germline V gene sequence: CDR1 MNHNS, CDR2 SASEGT. After removal of 6 bases from V and 4 bases from J, the junction contained 13 bases not matched to a gene. The CDR3 reads CASRANYRGIGTEAFF. The CDR3 DNA is TGTGCCAGCAGGGCCAACTACAGGGGGATCGGCACTGAAGCTTTCTTT.

This clonotype was seen ten or more times. The chain couples TRBV2 to TRBJ2-1, with D possibly TRBD2 on 5 matching bases. Trimming cost V 2 bases and J 15 bases, with 14 bases left between them. CDR1 is SNHLY and CDR2 is FYNNEI in the germline V gene. CDR3 length: 12 amino acids. The chain's CDR3 is CASSEQGLSGFF. The CDR3 DNA sequence: TGTGCCAGCAGTGAACAAGGGCTCAGCGGGTTCTTC. Looking up the rest from reference TRBV2 and TRBJ2-1 gives the full variable domain: EPEVTQTPSHQVTQMGQEVILRCVPISNHLYFYWYRQILGQKVEFLVSFYNNEISEKSEIFDDQFSVERPDGSNFTLKIRSTKLEDSAMYFCASSEQGLSGFFGPGTRLTVL.

In its sample, this clonotype was seen many times. V usage is TRBV2 and J usage is TRBJ2-1, with 13 positions matching TRBD2. The J segment lost 8 bases and the V segment lost 5 bases, leaving 9 bases of the junction unmatched. This CDR3 region has 16 residues. Per the germline V gene, CDR1 is SNHLY and CDR2 is FYNNEI. This CDR3 reads CASSPLLAGGPHEQFF. In DNA form, the CDR3 reads TGTGCCAGCAGTCCCCTACTAGCGGGAGGGCCCCATGAGCAGTTCTTC.

The chain couples TRBV5-1 to TRBJ2-1; D unresolved. V gave up 0 bases and J gave up 5 bases, with 6 bases separating them. This CDR3 region has 13 residues. Looked up from germline, CDR1 is SGHRS and CDR2 is YFSETQ. CDR3 sequence (DNA): TGCGCCAGCAGCTTGGTTCTTAACAATGAGCAGTTCTTC. Translated: CASSLVLNNEQFF.

This chain joins TRBV19 and TRBJ2-5; either TRBD1 or TRBD2 may fit D (7 bases each). CDR1 LNHDA and CDR2 SQIVND come from the germline V gene (reference sequence). The CDR3 runs 16 residues. V gave up 0 bases and J gave up 2 bases, with 13 bases separating them. The DNA of the CDR3 is TGTGCCAGTAGTATAGATCCAGCGGGACAGCAAGAGACCCAGTACTTC. It specifies CASSIDPAGQQETQYF.

This chain uses TRBV9 with TRBJ1-1; D unclear. CDR1 SGDLS and CDR2 YYNGEE come from the germline V gene. V was cut by 0 bases and J by 1 base, with 10 bases left in between. This CDR3 spans 15 amino acids. CDR3 region: CASSVATGRNTEAFF. The CDR3 DNA reads TGTGCCAGCAGCGTAGCTACGGGGAGGAACACTGAAGCTTTCTTT.

This clonotype was recorded a few times. The chain employs TRBV6-4 and TRBJ2-3, with TRBD2 matching 11 bases. Germline V gives CDR1 MRHNA, CDR2 SNTAGT. Losses at the gene ends were 0 bases for V and 4 bases for J; bases not matched to a gene: 0. This CDR3 region has 15 residues. In nucleotides, the CDR3 is TGTGCCAGCAGTGACTCACTAGCGGGAGCAGATACGCAGTATTTT. The encoded protein is CASSDSLAGADTQYF.

This clonotype appeared a few times. The J gene is TRBJ2-1, the V gene TRBV5-1; 8 bases map to TRBD2. CDR3 length equals 17 residues. V shed 4 bases, J shed 4 bases, and the junction held 13 bases outside the gene matches. CDR1 and CDR2 (germline): SGHRS, YFSETQ. The CDR3 DNA follows: TGCGCCAGCAGCCCTACTAGCGTCGGGAGGGAATACAATGAGCAGTTCTTC. It encodes CASSPTSVGREYNEQFF.

V and J are TRBV4-1 and TRBJ2-7, with D hard to call. The V gene's germline CDR1 is MGHRA and CDR2 YSYEKL. Trimming took off 0 bases at V and 5 bases at J, with 14 bases between the two ends. The CDR3 has 15 amino acids. CDR3 sequence reads: CASSQDSRSGNEQYF. CDR3 in DNA: TGCGCCAGCAGCCAAGATTCAAGATCTGGGAACGAGCAGTACTTC.